This T cell receptor beta chain stems from a study of blood T cell repertoires in COVID-19. On the study more broadly: The origin of the acute and convalescent COVID-19 samples was the United States, Italy and Spain. Sample material is recorded as cDNA or gDNA derived from T cells, B-cell-depleted T cells, or PBMCs.

Sequenced by immunoSEQ multiplex PCR; TCRdb stores in-frame clones only, minus some. The repertoire has fewer than 250,000 clones, 84% of them found once; the top ten carry about 11%. Patients in Seattle were enrolled during active infection, then followed longitudinally. As for this clone: A read error may account for a junction end that differs from germline.

Source material: peripheral blood. The receptor was isolated from a woman older than 75 with COVID-19, enrolled during active disease.

The CDR3 here is CASSPYTSVSDTDF. The CDR3 DNA reads TGTGCCAGCTCACCGTACACTAGCGTAAGTGATACGGATTTT. V is TRBV18 and J is TRBJ2-3, with 7 nucleotides matching TRBD2. In germline, CDR1 is KGHSH, CDR2 LQKENI. CDR3 length equals 14 residues.